Sequencing of this T cell receptor beta chain was carried out in a study of OX40 agonist ivuxolimab in advanced cancers. Background on the study: Previous treatment with anti-PD-1, anti-PD-L1 or anti-CTLA-4 therapy was allowed; 35% to 50% had received some.

Study-wide results and caveats: The investigators did not determine what antigen specificity the expanded peripheral T cells had. Relative to CD4+, CD8+ T cells held more expanded clones on average. Low normalized T-cell clonal expansion was additionally recorded for some nonresponders.

Per germline, CDR1 MNHEY and CDR2 SVGAGI. CDR3 length: 14 residues. Germline trimming cut 4 bases from V and 6 bases from J; bases unmatched to any gene: 6. Concerning this clone: Its antigen remains unidentified.

TCRdb's copy holds only in-frame clones and misses some; the assay was immunoSEQ multiplex PCR. This table holds around 80,000 clones, 70% to 90% found once. The chain couples TRBV6-5 to TRBJ2-3, with 8 positions matching TRBD1. Sequences were derived from CD4+ or CD8+ T cells sorted from blood, sampled in a trial of the OX40 agonist ivuxolimab. This TCR was sampled from an adult with an advanced solid tumor such as melanoma, head and neck, liver or kidney cancer. CDR3 in DNA: TGTGCCAGCAGTTCCCGCAGGGGGCTGGATACGCAGTATTTT. Translation gives CASSSRRGLDTQYF.